The sequence of this T cell receptor beta chain was determined in a study of metastatic and nonmetastatic thyroid tumors (dated by TCRdb to the early 2020s). As for the study more broadly: For patients with malignant and with benign thyroid disease, the researchers compared repertoires between peripheral blood samples and tumor or nodule tissue samples. The full study reports these points: TCR beta diversity was reported as significantly higher in malignant tumors than in benign nodules, in both blood and tumor samples.

Trimming costs V 0 bases and J 7 bases, and their ends lie 11 bases apart. From its cysteine to its phenylalanine, the CDR3 spans 14 amino acids. The retained sequence is limited to the CDR3, 42 bases, with the frame set at the first base. The germline V gene (reference sequence) specifies MNHEY as CDR1 and SMNVEV as CDR2. Libraries were built with PCR. The sequencer listed for this sample is Illumina HiSeq 4000. High-throughput sequencing was used to profile the TCR beta-chain CDR3 region of each patient. In the original analysis: A classifier to discriminate distant-metastatic papillary thyroid cancer patients was built from CDR3 differences across clinicopathological groups. Repertoire diversity was assessed with the Shannon index, and tumor-blood repertoire similarity with the Morisita-Horn index. TCRdb handled the public reads itself, with Q25 trimming in fastp and clone calling in MiXCR, and kept productive beta chains. The V and J calls and clone size come from TCRdb's table, not from the authors' own analysis. This sample gives 40,000 to 50,000 clones in total; about 4.3% of them show up just once. The ten largest clones capture roughly 9.8% of the sample.

In its sample, this clone was seen a few times. It has no known antigen specificity. Base quality data are lacking; no much larger clone is found one base away. None of the patients had been given any treatment before thyroid surgery. Using T-cell receptor beta sequencing, the researchers looked back retrospectively at clinical samples from patients, gathered between about 2011 and 2019. The sequence joins TRBV27 to TRBJ2-3; possibly the D gene is TRBD1, per 6 matching bases. Sequencing was done on a sample of blood. The clonotype was recovered from a female donor with papillary thyroid cancer or a benign thyroid nodule (not recorded which). Some clones in this sample may be carry-over from other donors' samples. In nucleotide form, the sequence is TGTGCCAGCAGTTTATCTACAGGGCCAAATACGCAGTATTTT. The resulting protein is CASSLSTGPNTQYF.